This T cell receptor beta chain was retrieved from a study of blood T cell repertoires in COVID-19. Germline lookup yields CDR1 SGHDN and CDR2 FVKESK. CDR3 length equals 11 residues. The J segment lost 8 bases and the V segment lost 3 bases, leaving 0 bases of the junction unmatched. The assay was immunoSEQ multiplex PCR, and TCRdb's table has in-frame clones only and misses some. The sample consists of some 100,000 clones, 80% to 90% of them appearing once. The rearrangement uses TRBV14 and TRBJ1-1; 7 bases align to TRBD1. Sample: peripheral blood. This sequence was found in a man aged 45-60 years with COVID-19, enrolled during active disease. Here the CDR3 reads CASSQTGEAFF. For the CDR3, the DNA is TGTGCCAGCAGCCAGACAGGGGAAGCTTTCTTT. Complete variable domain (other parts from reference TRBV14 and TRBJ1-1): EAGVTQFPSHSVIEKGQTVTLRCDPISGHDNLYWYRRVMGKEIKFLLHFVKESKQDESGMPNNRFLAERTGGTYSTLKVQPAELEDSGVYFCASSQTGEAFFGQGTRLTVV.